This is a list of T cell receptor beta chains from one sample in a study of blood T cells in healthy people across ages. TCRdb reprocessed the 5' RACE reads via MiXCR and lists one record per CDR3 protein. The sample has about 1.8 million distinct CDR3 sequences, about 50% seen once. The material sequenced was blood. The receptors stem from a woman aged 35 to 49 in good health. CDR3s include the opening cysteine and the closing phenylalanine or tryptophan. A D gene is named only where the DNA matches it firmly. Clone sizes are given selectively: once, few, many, or a class where the clone is expanded.

.	.	TRBJ1-2	TRBV9	CASSVVRVGGYGYTF	TGTGCCAGCAGCGTAGTCCGGGTCGGGGGCTATGGCTACACCTTC
.	few	TRBJ2-3	TRBV12-3/TRBV12-4	CASSKDNTDTQYF	TGTGCCAGCTCCAAGGACAACACAGATACGCAGTATTTT
.	.	TRBJ2-1	TRBV7-9	CASSYWRDSLYEQFF	TGTGCCAGCAGCTATTGGAGGGACAGTTTGTATGAGCAGTTCTTC
.	.	TRBJ2-1	TRBV29-1	CSASAGKKTQFF	TGCAGCGCCTCAGCAGGGAAAAAGACCCAGTTCTTC
TRBD2	.	TRBJ2-3	TRBV7-3	CASSPFRGGMDTQYF	TGTGCCAGCAGCCCCTTCCGGGGGGGGATGGATACGCAGTATTTT
TRBD1	once	TRBJ1-4	TRBV15	CATSRERATGSNEKLFF	TGTGCCACCAGCAGAGAGAGGGCGACAGGGAGTAATGAAAAACTGTTTTTT
TRBD2	.	TRBJ2-5	TRBV6-2/TRBV6-3	CASRTLAGVGYF	TGTGCCAGCAGGACCTTAGCGGGGGTTGGGTACTTC
.	.	TRBJ2-7	TRBV10-2	CASSPEGSEQYF	TGCGCCAGCAGCCCCGAAGGAAGCGAGCAGTACTTC
.	.	TRBJ1-1	TRBV5-6	CASSKKDRENTEAFF	TGTGCCAGCAGCAAAAAGGACCGAGAGAACACTGAAGCTTTCTTT
.	few	TRBJ1-2	TRBV5-5	CASSLGRAANYGYTF	TGTGCCAGCAGCTTGGGCCGGGCAGCTAACTATGGCTACACCTTC
.	few	TRBJ1-2	TRBV25-1	CASSEVSPSDYGYTF	TGTGCCAGCAGTGAAGTTTCTCCATCGGACTATGGCTACACCTTC
.	.	TRBJ2-7	TRBV6-1	CASSETFLGAYEQYF	TGTGCCAGCAGTGAAACATTTTTGGGGGCCTACGAGCAGTACTTC
.	.	TRBJ1-2	TRBV29-1	CSVEGGWGYTF	TGCAGCGTTGAGGGGGGCTGGGGCTACACCTTC
TRBD2	.	TRBJ2-1	TRBV2	CASSRTSDMNEQFF	TGTGCCAGCAGTCGGACTAGCGATATGAATGAGCAGTTCTTC
.	.	TRBJ1-2	TRBV2	CASSEEDTKFYGYTF	TGTGCCAGCAGTGAAGAAGACACCAAATTCTATGGCTACACCTTC
TRBD2	.	TRBJ2-5	TRBV5-1	CASSSKTSGGSETQYF	TGCGCCAGCAGCTCTAAGACTAGCGGGGGATCAGAGACCCAGTACTTC
.	.	TRBJ2-4	TRBV4-3	CASSQGHLAKNIQYF	TGCGCCAGCAGCCAAGGACACCTAGCCAAAAACATTCAGTACTTC
.	few	TRBJ2-5	TRBV18	CASSLPDGYQETQYF	TGTGCCAGCTCACTTCCGGACGGCTACCAAGAGACCCAGTACTTC
.	.	TRBJ2-7	TRBV27	CASSLMDGHYEQYF	TGTGCCAGCAGTTTAATGGACGGACACTACGAGCAGTACTTC
TRBD2	.	TRBJ2-3	TRBV20-1	CSALIGTSGTDTQYF	TGCAGTGCCTTGATCGGGACTAGCGGAACAGATACGCAGTATTTT
.	few	TRBJ2-4	TRBV29-1	CSVEGTVREQYF	TGCAGCGTTGAAGGGACAGTCCGTGAGCAGTACTTC
.	.	TRBJ2-3	TRBV4-1	CASRPASSDTQYF	TGCGCCAGCAGACCTGCTAGCTCAGATACGCAGTATTTT
.	.	TRBJ1-6	TRBV27	CASSLNREGHSPLHF	TGTGCCAGCAGTTTAAACAGGGAGGGACATTCACCCCTCCACTTT
.	few	TRBJ2-4	TRBV4-3	CASSQDPGRAKNIQYF	TGCGCCAGCAGCCAAGATCCGGGCCGGGCCAAAAACATTCAGTACTTC
.	few	TRBJ2-1	TRBV6-5	CASSYVGGMGNEQFF	TGTGCCAGCAGTTACGTGGGGGGAATGGGCAATGAGCAGTTCTTC
.	.	TRBJ2-7	TRBV15	CATSRDGTLTAYEQYF	TGTGCCACCAGCAGAGATGGGACTTTAACCGCCTACGAGCAGTACTTC
.	few	TRBJ1-4	TRBV20-1	CSAQKDSLGEKLFF	TGCAGTGCTCAGAAGGACAGCTTGGGGGAAAAACTGTTTTTT
TRBD1	.	TRBJ1-5	TRBV7-8	CASTRTGSVNQPQHF	TGTGCCAGCACCAGGACAGGGAGTGTCAATCAGCCCCAGCATTTT
.	.	TRBJ1-2	TRBV6-1	CASSPYGDGYTF	TGTGCCAGCAGCCCTTATGGGGACGGCTACACCTTC
.	.	TRBJ1-6	TRBV6-5	CASSYQIGLNSPLHF	TGTGCCAGCAGTTACCAGATAGGGTTAAATTCACCCCTCCACTTT
.	few	TRBJ1-2	TRBV4-1	CASSQDRWVGDGYTF	TGCGCCAGCAGCCAAGATCGGTGGGTCGGAGATGGCTACACCTTC